This T cell receptor beta chain emerged from a study of blood T cell repertoires in COVID-19. For the study at large: There were acute and convalescent COVID-19 samples, and they came from the United States, Italy and Spain. From T cells, B-cell-depleted T cells, or PBMCs came the material, which was cDNA or gDNA.

Generated by immunoSEQ multiplex PCR, the TCRdb table keeps only in-frame clones and is missing some. The sample has some 220,000 clones, 82% seen once. This TCR was sampled from a woman aged 65 to 85 with COVID-19, enrolled during active disease. The sequenced sample was peripheral blood.

CDR3 sequence reads: CASSYWLAASYEQYF. The CDR3 DNA reads TGTGCCAGCAGTTACTGGCTAGCGGCTTCTTACGAGCAGTACTTC. V usage is TRBV6-2 or TRBV6-3 and J usage is TRBJ2-7, with 7 nucleotides matching TRBD2. Germline CDR1 reads MNHEY; CDR2 reads SVGEGT. This CDR3 contains 15 residues. Unmatched junction bases numbered 7, after V lost 1 base and J lost 4 bases.